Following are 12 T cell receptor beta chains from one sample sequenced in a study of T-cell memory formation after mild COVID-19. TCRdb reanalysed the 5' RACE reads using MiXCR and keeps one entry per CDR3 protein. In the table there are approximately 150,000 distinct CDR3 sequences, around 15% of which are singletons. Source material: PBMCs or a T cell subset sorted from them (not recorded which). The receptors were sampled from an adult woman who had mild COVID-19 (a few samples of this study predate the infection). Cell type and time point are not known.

The CDR3, as DNA: TGTGCCAGCAGTGAATCGCCGTCCCTTAGTTGGGACAGGGGTACAAATGAGCAGTTCTTC. Residues: CASSESPSLSWDRGTNEQFF. The chain recombines TRBV25-1 with TRBJ2-1; 10 nucleotides line up with TRBD1. The CDR3 runs to 20 residues. V lost 1 base to trimming and J lost 7 bases; unmatched junction nucleotides: 19. CDR1 MGHDK and CDR2 SYGVNS come from the germline V gene. The variable domain in full, completed from reference TRBV25-1 and TRBJ2-1, reads EADIYQTPRYLVIGTGKKITLECSQTMGHDKMYWYQQDPGMELHLIHYSYGVNSTEKGDLSSESTVSRIRTEHFPLTLESARPSHTSQYLCASSESPSLSWDRGTNEQFFGPGTRLTVL.

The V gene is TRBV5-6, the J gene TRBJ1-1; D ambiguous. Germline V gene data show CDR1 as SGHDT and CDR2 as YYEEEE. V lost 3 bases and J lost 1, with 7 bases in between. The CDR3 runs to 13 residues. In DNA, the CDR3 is TGTGCCAGCAGCTCTCTGCGGAACACTGAAGCTTTCTTT. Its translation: CASSSLRNTEAFF. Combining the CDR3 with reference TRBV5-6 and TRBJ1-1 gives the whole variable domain DAGVTQSPTHLIKTRGQQVTLRCSPKSGHDTVSWYQQALGQGPQFIFQYYEEEERQRGNFPDRFSGHQFPNYSSELNVNALLLGDSALYLCASSSLRNTEAFFGQGTRLTVV.

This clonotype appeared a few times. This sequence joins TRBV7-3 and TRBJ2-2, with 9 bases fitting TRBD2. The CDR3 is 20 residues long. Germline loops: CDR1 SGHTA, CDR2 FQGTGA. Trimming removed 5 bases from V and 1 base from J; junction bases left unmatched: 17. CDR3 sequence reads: CASSLSPPLSGGLNTGELFF. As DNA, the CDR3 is TGTGCCAGCAGCCTAAGCCCACCACTTAGCGGGGGTTTGAACACCGGGGAGCTGTTTTTT.

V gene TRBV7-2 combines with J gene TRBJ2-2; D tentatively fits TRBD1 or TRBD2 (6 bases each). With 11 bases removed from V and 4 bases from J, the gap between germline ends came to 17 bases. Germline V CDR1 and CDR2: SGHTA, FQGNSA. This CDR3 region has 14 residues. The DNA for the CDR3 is TGTGCCGCTCCGGGGGCAAGTGGCACCGGGGAGCTGTTTTTT. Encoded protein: CAAPGASGTGELFF.

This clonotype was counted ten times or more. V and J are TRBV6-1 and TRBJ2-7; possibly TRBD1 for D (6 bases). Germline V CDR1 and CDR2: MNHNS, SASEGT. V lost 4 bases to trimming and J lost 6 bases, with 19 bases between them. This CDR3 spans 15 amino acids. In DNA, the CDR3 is TGTGCCAGCAGTGCTTCGACAGGATACGGGCCCGAGCAGTACTTC. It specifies CASSASTGYGPEQYF.

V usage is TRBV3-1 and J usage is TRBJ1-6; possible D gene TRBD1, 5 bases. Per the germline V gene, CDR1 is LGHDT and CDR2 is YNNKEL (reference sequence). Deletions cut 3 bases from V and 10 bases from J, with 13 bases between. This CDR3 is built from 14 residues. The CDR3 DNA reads TGTGCCAGCAGCCAGTGGCAGGGAGGATCACCCCTCCACTTT. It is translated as CASSQWQGGSPLHF. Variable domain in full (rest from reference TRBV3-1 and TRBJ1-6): DTAVSQTPKYLVTQMGNDKSIKCEQNLGHDTMYWYKQDSKKFLKIMFSYNNKELIINETVPNRFSPKSPDKAHLNLHINSLELGDSAVYFCASSQWQGGSPLHFGNGTRLTVT.

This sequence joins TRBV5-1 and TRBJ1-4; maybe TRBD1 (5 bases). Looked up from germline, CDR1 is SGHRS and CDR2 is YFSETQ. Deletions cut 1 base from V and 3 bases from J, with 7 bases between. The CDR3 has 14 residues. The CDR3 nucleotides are TGCGCCAGCAGCTTGAGCAGGGCTAATGAAAAACTGTTTTTT. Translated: CASSLSRANEKLFF. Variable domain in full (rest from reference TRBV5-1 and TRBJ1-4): KAGVTQTPRYLIKTRGQQVTLSCSPISGHRSVSWYQQTPGQGLQFLFEYFSETQRNKGNFPGRFSGRQFSNSRSEMNVSTLELGDSALYLCASSLSRANEKLFFGSGTQLSVL.

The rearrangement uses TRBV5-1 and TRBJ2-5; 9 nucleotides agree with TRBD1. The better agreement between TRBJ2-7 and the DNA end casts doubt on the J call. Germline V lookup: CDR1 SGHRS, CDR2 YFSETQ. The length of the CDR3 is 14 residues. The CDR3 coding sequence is TGCGCCAGCGGCCACTGGGACAGGGTTCACGAGCAGTACTTC. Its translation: CASGHWDRVHEQYF.

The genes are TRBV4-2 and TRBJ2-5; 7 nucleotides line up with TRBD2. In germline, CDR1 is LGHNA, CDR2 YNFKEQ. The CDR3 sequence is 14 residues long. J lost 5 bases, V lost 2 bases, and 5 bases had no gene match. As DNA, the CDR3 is TGTGCCAGCAGCCAATCATGGGGGGGTGAGACCCAGTACTTC. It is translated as CASSQSWGGETQYF.

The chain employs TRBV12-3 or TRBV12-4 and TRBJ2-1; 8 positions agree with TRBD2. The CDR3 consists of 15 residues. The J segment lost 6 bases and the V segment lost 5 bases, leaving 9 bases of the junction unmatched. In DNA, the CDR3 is TGTGCCAGCAGTGTGGGCGGGAGGCCGGGCAATGAGCAGTTCTTC. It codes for CASSVGGRPGNEQFF.

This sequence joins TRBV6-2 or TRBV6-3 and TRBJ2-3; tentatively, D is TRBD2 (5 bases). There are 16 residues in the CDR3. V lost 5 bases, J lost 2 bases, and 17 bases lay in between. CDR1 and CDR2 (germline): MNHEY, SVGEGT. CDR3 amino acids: CASSTPRLDYTDTQYF. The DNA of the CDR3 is TGTGCCAGCAGTACCCCCCGGTTAGACTACACAGATACGCAGTATTTT.

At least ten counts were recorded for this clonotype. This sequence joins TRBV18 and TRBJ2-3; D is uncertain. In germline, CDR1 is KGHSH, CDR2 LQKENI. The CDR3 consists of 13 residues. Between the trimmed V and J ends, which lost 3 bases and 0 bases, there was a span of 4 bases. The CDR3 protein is CASSPTSTDTQYF. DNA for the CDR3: TGTGCCAGCTCACCGACTAGCACAGATACGCAGTATTTT.